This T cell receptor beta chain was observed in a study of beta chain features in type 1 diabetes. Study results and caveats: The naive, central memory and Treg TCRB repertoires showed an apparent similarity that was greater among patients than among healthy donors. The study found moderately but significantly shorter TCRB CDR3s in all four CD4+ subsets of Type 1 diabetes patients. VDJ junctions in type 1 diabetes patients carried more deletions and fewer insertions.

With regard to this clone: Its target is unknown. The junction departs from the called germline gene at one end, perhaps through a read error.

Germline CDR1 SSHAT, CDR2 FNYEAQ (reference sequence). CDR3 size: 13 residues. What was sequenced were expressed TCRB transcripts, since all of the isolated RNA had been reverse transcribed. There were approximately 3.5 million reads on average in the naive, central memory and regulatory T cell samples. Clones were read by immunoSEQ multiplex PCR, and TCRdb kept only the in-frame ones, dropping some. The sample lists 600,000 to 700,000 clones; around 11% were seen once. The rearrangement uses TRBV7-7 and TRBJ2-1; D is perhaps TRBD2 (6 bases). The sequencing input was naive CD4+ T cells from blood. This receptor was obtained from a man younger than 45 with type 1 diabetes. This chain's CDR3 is CASSLSGQNEQFF. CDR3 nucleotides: TGTGCTAGCAGCTTAAGCGGGCAGAATGAGCAGTTCTTC.